Listed here are 10 T cell receptor beta chains from one sample, sequenced in a study of blood T cell repertoires in COVID-19. The data were produced by immunoSEQ multiplex PCR, yet TCRdb's version contains in-frame clones alone and is incomplete. The data contain approximately 170,000 clones, around 78% of them singletons. The specimen was PBMCs or T cells enriched from blood (not recorded which). These receptors originate from a woman between 45 and 60 years old who had recovered from COVID-19.

This chain connects TRBV30 to TRBJ2-3; TRBD1 might be the D (6 bases). Germline V gene sequence: CDR1 GTSNPN, CDR2 SVGIG (reference sequence). V was trimmed by 0 bases and J by 2 bases, leaving 15 bases between them. The CDR3 has 16 residues. The CDR3 spells CAWSVPDRKFTDTQYF. CDR3 bases: TGTGCCTGGAGTGTACCGGACAGAAAGTTCACAGATACGCAGTATTTT.

The chain recombines TRBV12-3 or TRBV12-4 with TRBJ2-7; no clear D gene. The CDR3 loop spans 13 amino acids. Trimming removed 1 base from V and 2 bases from J, with 6 bases in between. The CDR3 sequence is CASSLDTPYEQYV. CDR3 nucleotides: TGTGCCAGCAGTTTAGACACCCCCTACGAGCAGTACGTC.

This chain connects TRBV12-3 or TRBV12-4 to TRBJ1-2; D ambiguous. The CDR3 covers 12 residues. Trimming took off 6 bases at V and 8 bases at J, with 13 bases between the two ends. The CDR3 reads CASSRSRGGYTF. CDR3 DNA: TGTGCCAGCAGCAGGTCCCGTGGAGGCTACACCTTC.

Written as DNA, the CDR3 is TGTGCCAGCAGCTTCCTGGGCAGGGAGGACTATGGCTACACCTTC. As protein: CASSFLGREDYGYTF. The chain recombines TRBV7-8 with TRBJ1-2, with D maybe TRBD1 (5 bases). Per germline, CDR1 SGHVS and CDR2 FQNEAQ. This CDR3 region has 15 residues. V was pared by 3 bases and J by 3 bases, with 14 bases between.

V and J are TRBV5-5 and TRBJ2-7; D is ambiguous. The germline V gene encodes CDR1 SGHKS and CDR2 YYEKEE (reference sequence). The CDR3 runs 14 residues. CDR3 nucleotides: TGTGCCAGCAGTTTGGCCCCGCGCTCCTACGAGCAGTACGTC. This encodes CASSLAPRSYEQYV.

The chain combines TRBV20-1 with TRBJ2-1; D uncertain. CDR1 and CDR2 (germline): DFQATT, SNEGSKA (reference sequence). The V gene lost 0 bases and the J gene lost 14 bases, with 11 bases spanning the gap. The CDR3 is 11 amino acids. CDR3 amino acids: CSARDTYEEFF. In DNA form, the CDR3 reads TGCAGTGCTAGAGATACCTACGAAGAGTTCTTC.

The chain carries TRBV7-2 and TRBJ2-3; 8 nucleotides match TRBD2. The length of the CDR3 is 13 residues. Per germline, CDR1 SGHTA and CDR2 FQGNSA. The V and J ends lost 10 bases and 2 bases, in that order; junction bases with no gene match: 5. The CDR3: CANGLATTDTQYF. The DNA of the CDR3 is TGTGCCAATGGACTAGCTACCACAGATACGCAGTATTTT.

The V gene is TRBV9, the J gene TRBJ1-4; no clear D gene. Germline CDR1 and CDR2: SGDLS and YYNGEE. V shed 0 bases and J shed 7 bases, with 10 bases lying between them. The CDR3 is made up of 14 amino acids. The CDR3 spells CASSVDYGSEKLFF. DNA of the CDR3: TGTGCCAGCAGCGTAGACTATGGGAGTGAAAAACTGTTTTTT.

This clone was counted once. V gene TRBV4-1 combines with J gene TRBJ1-3; 7 nucleotides match TRBD1. CDR3 length equals 15 residues. After removal of 1 base from V and 2 bases from J, the junction contained 2 bases not matched to a gene. The germline CDR1 and CDR2 sequences are MGHRA and YSYEKL. The CDR3 is CASSQGGTAGNTIYF. CDR3 nucleotides: TGCGCCAGCAGCCAAGGTGGGACAGCTGGAAACACCATATATTTT.

The sample holds a few counts of this clone. The V and J genes are TRBV28 and TRBJ1-1; D is unresolved. Per the germline V gene, CDR1 is MDHEN and CDR2 is SYDVKM. The CDR3 runs to 13 residues. Trimming stripped 7 bases from V and 11 bases from J, with 20 bases between. The CDR3 sequence is CASTPTARVGAFF. The CDR3 nucleotides are TGTGCCAGCACTCCAACGGCCCGGGTTGGGGCTTTCTTT.